This is a list of T cell receptor beta chains from one sample in a study of CD8 T cells in Susac syndrome. One entry per CDR3 protein results from TCRdb running MiXCR on the immunoSEQ multiplex PCR reads. This repertoire shows 300,000 or so distinct CDR3 sequences, approximately 90% found once; its top ten account for about 0.063%. Specimen: CD4+ T cells from PBMCs. The receptors here all came from a human donor with multiple sclerosis. CDR3s leave out the opening cysteine and the closing phenylalanine or tryptophan.

>TRBV19|TRBJ2-7
ASSSQGANYEQY
>TRBV12-3/TRBV12-4|TRBJ2-7
ASSLDRTTYEQY
>TRBV30|TRBJ2-1
AWSAGEGSYNEQF
>TRBV7-2|TRBJ2-5
ASSRVTGKETQY
>TRBV4-1|TRBJ2-1
ASSQEGTRDEQF
>TRBV7-2|TRBJ1-5
ASSLVSGDGQPQH
>TRBV7-9|TRBJ2-1
ASISGTRGANEQF
>TRBV4-2|TRBJ2-1
ASSQDLRQGEF
>TRBV2|TRBJ1-5
ASNTGQGSSQPQH
>TRBV7-9|TRBJ1-4
ASSFVRVGEEKLF
>TRBV21-1|TRBJ2-7
ASNKLRGYGTYEQY
>TRBV28|TRBJ1-2
ASSGGPGDGYT
>TRBV20-1|TRBJ2-1
SARLSGTSVGNEQF
>TRBV19|TRBJ2-2
ASTREPGLAGGPRTGELF
>TRBV6-4|TRBJ1-1
ASSAVGGDTEAF
>TRBV3-1|TRBJ1-1
ASSQMYTNTEAF
>TRBV13|TRBJ1-2
ASSLGLLNYGYT
>TRBV5-1|TRBJ2-2
ASSLVASFPNTGELF
>TRBV12-3/TRBV12-4|TRBJ2-7
ASSFSTSTEQY
>TRBV4-2|TRBJ2-3
ASSQDWDGSTDTQY
>TRBV6-1|TRBJ1-1
ATQRGTHRTNTEAF
>TRBV7-6|TRBJ2-4
ASSLHGGIQY
>TRBV29-1|TRBJ2-3
SVEDGQGRGGPDTQY
>TRBV24-1|TRBJ2-5
ATAGAPYQETQY
>TRBV29-1|TRBJ1-2
SAQKDETNYGYT
>TRBV29-1|TRBJ1-2
SVGVYGYT
>TRBV6-2/TRBV6-3|TRBJ2-1
ASSLPGPRSLYNEQF
>TRBV29-1|TRBJ2-5
SAQGPTRSLETQY
>TRBV27|TRBJ2-3
ATGAVGRTDTQY
>TRBV29-1|TRBJ1-1
SVVGGEGAYTEAF
>TRBV2|TRBJ2-1
ASSGFDILYNEQF
>TRBV4-1|TRBJ2-7
ASSQGAGQGAIGEQY
>TRBV7-9|TRBJ2-3
ASSLARGQGDTQY
>TRBV5-4|TRBJ1-2
ASSLDPASGT
>TRBV20-1|TRBJ2-7
SAPGTSGLPTRGEQY
>TRBV12-3/TRBV12-4|TRBJ1-1
ASSPRGQLNTEAF
>TRBV29-1|TRBJ2-2
SVSGTGELF
>TRBV3-1|TRBJ1-5
ASSQGTGEGQPQH
>TRBV10-3|TRBJ1-1
ATGARGQGNTEAF
>TRBV7-2|TRBJ2-7
ASSLLVPEQY
>TRBV2|TRBJ1-4
ASGGGDFATNEKLF
>TRBV28|TRBJ1-6
ASSSGLQGNSPLH
>TRBV5-4|TRBJ2-7
ASSVDLGTSYEQY
>TRBV7-9|TRBJ2-3
ATSGQGKDTQY
>TRBV7-2|TRBJ2-7
ASSLSRAGEQY
>TRBV7-2|TRBJ2-1
ASSSGLVVDEQF
>TRBV5-6|TRBJ2-7
ASSLIGDSGLYEQY
>TRBV2|TRBJ1-6
ASTGQGNSPLH